The clone carrying this TCR beta chain was seen a handful of times. The record originates from a study of blood T cells in healthy people across ages. Germline CDR1 MNHEY, CDR2 SMNVEV (reference sequence). V shed 7 bases and J shed 0 bases, with 10 bases lying between them. The CDR3 runs to 15 residues. The second PCR ran about 6 to 12 cycles with a sample-barcoded 5' primer and J-beta primers. In TCRdb, the 5' RACE reads were re-called with MiXCR into one record per CDR3 protein. Among just under 550,000 distinct CDR3 sequences listed, under 30% were seen once. A further study also used this sample, focusing on T cells of mothers and their children.

V and J are TRBV27 and TRBJ2-6; D unclear. The sequencing sample was made of blood. The sequence was collected from a boy aged 10-17 years in good health. The CDR3 here is CASTGQYSGANVLTF. CDR3 in DNA: TGTGCCAGCACCGGGCAGTACTCTGGGGCCAACGTCCTGACTTTC.